The 2 T cell receptor beta chains in this list originate from one sample, sequenced in a study of Tregs in tolerant kidney transplant recipients. Measured with immunoSEQ multiplex PCR; TCRdb has only the in-frame clones, and not every one. This sample has 110,000 or so clones, with 85% to 90% found just once. Sequencing was performed on CD4+ T cells from blood, taken before the transplant. The source is a human donor who received a combined kidney and bone marrow transplant.

In this sample, this clone is medium-sized. The chain couples TRBV6-1 to TRBJ1-2, with D possibly matching TRBD1 (6 bases). Germline CDR1 and CDR2: MNHNS and SASEGT. Trimming stripped 4 bases from V and 0 bases from J, with 6 bases between. This CDR3 is built from 13 residues. The CDR3 nucleotides are TGTGCCAGCAGTGGGACAGCTAACTATGGCTACACCTTC. Translation: CASSGTANYGYTF.

The chain joins TRBV7-6 to TRBJ1-4; TRBD1 is a possible D gene (5 bases). Germline V lookup: CDR1 SGHVS, CDR2 FNYEAQ. The CDR3 spans 15 residues. The V gene lost 2 bases and the J gene lost 5 bases, with 12 bases spanning the gap. CDR3 coding DNA: TGTGCCAGCAGCTTAACCCCAGGGCCGAATGAAAAACTGTTTTTT. Translation: CASSLTPGPNEKLFF.